This TCR beta chain was identified during a study of spatial heterogeneity in lung cancer. At the level of the study: The approximately 72 donors had untreated early-stage non-small cell lung cancer.

CDR3 length: 15 residues. With V trimmed by 5 bases and J by 10 bases, 9 bases remained unmatched. Looked up from germline, CDR1 is SGHTA and CDR2 is FQGNSA. Every TCR cDNA molecule carried a tag that served as a unique molecular identifier. TCRdb used MiXCR to reprocess the 5' RACE reads, holding one entry per CDR3 protein. The data hold roughly 70,000 distinct CDR3 sequences, with less than 9.5% observed a single time. This clonotype was seen ten or more times. The time point here: blood at routine non-recurrence follow-up after resection. The receptor was isolated from a female donor with early-stage non-small cell lung cancer. This sequence joins TRBV7-2 and TRBJ2-1; TRBD1 matches 12 bases. Sequencing was performed on PBMCs, taken at follow-up. Here the CDR3 DNA reads TGTGCCAGCAGCGTTGCCGGGACAGGGGGCGAAGAGCAGTTCTTC. This translates into CASSVAGTGGEEQFF.